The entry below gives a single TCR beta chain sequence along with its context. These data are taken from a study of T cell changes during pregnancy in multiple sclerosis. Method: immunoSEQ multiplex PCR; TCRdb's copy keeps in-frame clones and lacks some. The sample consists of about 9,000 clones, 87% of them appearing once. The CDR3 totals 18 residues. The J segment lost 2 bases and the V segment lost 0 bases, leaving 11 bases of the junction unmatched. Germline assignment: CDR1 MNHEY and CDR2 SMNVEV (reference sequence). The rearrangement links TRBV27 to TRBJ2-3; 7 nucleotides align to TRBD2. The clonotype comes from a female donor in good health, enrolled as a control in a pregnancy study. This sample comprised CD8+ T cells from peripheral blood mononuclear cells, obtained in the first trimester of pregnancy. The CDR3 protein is CASSLSGGRAGITDTQYF. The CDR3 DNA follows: TGTGCCAGCAGTTTATCGGGGGGGAGAGCGGGGATCACAGATACGCAGTATTTT.